This T cell receptor (beta chain) was identified in a study of blood T cell repertoires in COVID-19. Study information: In each case, the material was cDNA or gDNA derived from T cells, B-cell-depleted T cells, or PBMCs.

This table comes from immunoSEQ multiplex PCR, and its TCRdb copy is limited to in-frame clones, with some not included. The sample carries 50,000 to 55,000 clones, 86% recorded once. The CDR3 runs to 15 residues. Trimming took 5 bases from V and 4 from J; bases not matched to a gene: 11. In germline, CDR1 is SGHKS, CDR2 YYEKEE (reference sequence). The TCR sequence derives from a man at least 80 years old with acute or convalescent COVID-19. The V and J genes are TRBV5-5 and TRBJ1-1; 7 bases agree with TRBD1. The sample was peripheral blood. CDR3 residues: CASRSQQGIGTEAFF. CDR3 bases: TGTGCCAGCAGATCCCAACAGGGGATCGGCACTGAAGCTTTCTTT.